This T cell receptor (beta chain) was captured in a study of identical twins. Note on this clonotype: The antigen remains undetermined.

Study conclusions and caveats: Some out-of-frame alpha sequences were shared by twins, and these showed excess low generation probability.

The CDR3 loop spans 18 amino acids. Looked up from germline, CDR1 is LGHNA and CDR2 is YNFKEQ. In TCRdb, the 5' RACE reads were re-called with MiXCR into one record per CDR3 protein. The table records 1.5 million to 2 million distinct CDR3 sequences, more than 30% of them present only once. Sequences were obtained from cord blood. The clonotype was recovered from a newborn girl in good health. V gene TRBV4-2 combines with J gene TRBJ2-5; the match to TRBD2 covers 10 bases. The assigned J gene may be wrong: the sequence end matches TRBJ2-7 better. The DNA for the CDR3 is TGTGCCAGCAGCCAAAAACAGCGGACTAGCGGCCTTACCTACGAGCAGTACTTC. It is translated as CASSQKQRTSGLTYEQYF.